This T cell receptor (beta chain) was retrieved from a study of T cell changes during pregnancy in multiple sclerosis. Some clones are missing from TCRdb's copy, which holds only in-frame ones; the method was immunoSEQ multiplex PCR. This table holds 70,000 to 95,000 clones, 90% to 95% found once. There are 15 residues in the CDR3. Germline V CDR1 and CDR2: SGHRS, YFSETQ. V lost 1 base to trimming and J lost 1 base, with 10 bases between them. Source: peripheral blood, taken in the third trimester of pregnancy. The receptor's source is a female donor with multiple sclerosis, enrolled in a pregnancy study. The chain carries TRBV5-1 and TRBJ2-3; no firm D call. The CDR3 loop is CASSLSVTGTDTQYF. As DNA, the CDR3 is TGCGCCAGCAGCTTGTCGGTGACTGGCACAGATACGCAGTATTTT.